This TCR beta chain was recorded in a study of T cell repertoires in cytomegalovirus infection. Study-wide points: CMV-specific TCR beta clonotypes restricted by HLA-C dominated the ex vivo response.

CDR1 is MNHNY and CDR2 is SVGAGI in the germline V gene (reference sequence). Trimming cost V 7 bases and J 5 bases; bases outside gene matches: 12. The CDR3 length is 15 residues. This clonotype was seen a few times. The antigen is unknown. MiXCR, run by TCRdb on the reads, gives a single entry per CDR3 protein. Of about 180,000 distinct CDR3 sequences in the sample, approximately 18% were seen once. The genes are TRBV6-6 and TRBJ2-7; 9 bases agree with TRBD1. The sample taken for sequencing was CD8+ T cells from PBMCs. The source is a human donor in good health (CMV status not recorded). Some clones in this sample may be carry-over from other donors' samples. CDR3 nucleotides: TGTGCCAGCAACGAAGGACAGGGGACAGTACACGAGCAGTACTTC. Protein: CASNEGQGTVHEQYF.